Presented here are 19 T cell receptor beta chains from one specimen sequenced in a study of blood T cells in healthy people across ages. Alongside a J-beta primer mix, a sample-barcoded 5' primer served in a second PCR lasting 7 to 11 cycles. Via MiXCR, TCRdb re-called the 5' RACE reads, giving one row per CDR3 protein. The top ten hold about 12% of the sample, which has about a million distinct CDR3 sequences, roughly two fifths seen once. What was sequenced was blood. The source is a man aged 18 to 29 in good health.

With regard to this clonotype: A junction end diverges from the germline sequence, so it may reflect a read error. The chain joins TRBV9 to TRBJ2-1; D is unclear. The J call is uncertain, as TRBJ2-7 better fits the DNA end. This CDR3 spans 13 amino acids. CDR1 is SGDLS, CDR2 YYNGEE, per germline. CDR3 residues: CASSVGAYNEQYF. Here the CDR3 DNA reads TGCGCCAGCAGCGTGGGCGCTTACAATGAGCAGTACTTC.

The chain recombines TRBV2 with TRBJ1-4; perhaps TRBD1 as D (6 bases). The V end was cut by 4 bases, the J end by 6 bases, with 18 bases between. This CDR3 comprises 16 residues. The V gene's germline CDR1 is SNHLY and CDR2 FYNNEI. The CDR3 DNA is TGTGCCAGCAGTGCTATCAAGGGGGGGAGCGATGAAAAACTGTTTTTT. Protein sequence: CASSAIKGGSDEKLFF.

The rearrangement uses TRBV20-1 and TRBJ1-4, with D possibly TRBD1 on 6 matching bases. The CDR3 extends over 14 amino acids. The germline gives CDR1 DFQATT, CDR2 SNEGSKA (reference sequence). V dropped 3 bases and J dropped 7 bases, with 15 bases sitting between them. As DNA, the CDR3 is TGCAGTGCTAGTCCCCAGGGGCGGGCTGAAAAACTGTTTTTT. Translated: CSASPQGRAEKLFF.

V and J are TRBV12-3 or TRBV12-4 and TRBJ2-5; the D gene is possibly TRBD1 (5 bases). The CDR3 consists of 17 residues. Trimming took 5 bases from V and 5 from J, leaving 24 bases between them. CDR3 coding DNA: TGTGCCAGCAGTCGCGCCTTGACAGTCACGCTTGAGGAGACCCAGTACTTC. Its translation is CASSRALTVTLEETQYF.

The CDR3: CASSQRAGGTYEQYF. The DNA of the CDR3 is TGTGCCAGCAGCCAAAGAGCGGGGGGGACCTACGAGCAGTACTTC. The rearrangement links TRBV4-2 to TRBJ2-7, with 10 bases that match TRBD2. Trimming removed 2 bases from V and 2 bases from J; junction bases left unmatched: 3. CDR1 is LGHNA and CDR2 is YNFKEQ in the germline V gene. The CDR3 is made up of 15 amino acids.

The V and J genes are TRBV2 and TRBJ1-2; the match to TRBD1 covers 10 bases. The CDR3 is 14 amino acids. The J segment lost 3 bases and the V segment lost 6 bases, leaving 4 bases of the junction unmatched. CDR1 is SNHLY and CDR2 is FYNNEI in the germline V gene. The CDR3 loop reads CASRGQGIDYGYTF. CDR3 DNA: TGTGCCAGCAGGGGACAGGGGATCGACTATGGCTACACCTTC.

The rearrangement uses TRBV20-1 and TRBJ2-3; TRBD2 matches at 8 bases. The V gene's germline CDR1 is DFQATT and CDR2 SNEGSKA (reference sequence). V was clipped by 8 bases and J by 0 bases; unmatched bases: 10. The CDR3 spans 15 residues. CDR3: CSSALPGGSTDTQYF. DNA for the CDR3: TGCAGTTCAGCCCTACCGGGGGGGAGCACAGATACGCAGTATTTT.

This clonotype has more than one count but fewer than ten. V gene TRBV4-1 combines with J gene TRBJ2-3; no firm D call. Trimming stripped 3 bases from V and 0 bases from J, with 10 bases between. The CDR3 has 15 amino acids. CDR1 and CDR2 from the germline V gene are MGHRA and YSYEKL. The CDR3, as DNA: TGCGCCAGCAGCCATGTGGGCGGAAGCACAGATACGCAGTATTTT. Amino acid sequence: CASSHVGGSTDTQYF.

The table lists this clonotype with a few counts. The V gene is TRBV20-1, the J gene TRBJ2-3; D unclear. V lost 3 bases and J 4 bases, leaving 8 bases between the germline ends. The germline V gene encodes CDR1 DFQATT and CDR2 SNEGSKA (reference sequence). The CDR3 totals 12 residues. This CDR3 is CSASSRADTQYF. The CDR3 nucleotides read TGCAGTGCTAGTAGTCGGGCAGATACGCAGTATTTT.

V and J are TRBV25-1 and TRBJ2-5, with D maybe TRBD1 (6 bases). Trimming took 2 bases from V and 0 from J, leaving 10 bases between them. CDR1 MGHDK and CDR2 SYGVNS come from the germline V gene. This CDR3 has 15 amino acids. The CDR3 spells CASSERGGNQETQYF. CDR3 coding DNA: TGTGCCAGCAGTGAAAGAGGGGGAAACCAAGAGACCCAGTACTTC.

The rearrangement links TRBV6-2 or TRBV6-3 to TRBJ2-1; D gene unclear. CDR1 and CDR2 from the germline V gene are MNHEY and SVGEGT. The CDR3 contains 11 residues. Trimming left V 4 bases short and J 10 bases short, with 8 bases between. The CDR3 DNA follows: TGTGCCAGCAGTTTCCCAGGAGAGCAGTTCTTC. This gives the protein CASSFPGEQFF.

This clonotype was counted at least ten times. The CDR3 DNA follows: TGTGCCATCAGTGAGTCGAAAAGAGGGGACCAGGGGGAGTTCTTC. It is translated as CAISESKRGDQGEFF. The rearrangement joins TRBV10-3 to TRBJ2-1; 7 bases match TRBD1. The length of the CDR3 is 15 residues. The germline V gene has CDR1 ENHRY and CDR2 SYGVKD. The junction had 13 bases not matched to a gene; V was cut back by 0 bases and J by 14 bases.

This clonotype was counted between two and nine times. The V gene is TRBV9, the J gene TRBJ2-1; D possibly corresponds to TRBD2 (6 bases). The V and J ends lost 3 bases and 3 bases respectively, with 7 bases between them. This CDR3 has 13 amino acids. Looked up from germline, CDR1 is SGDLS and CDR2 is YYNGEE. CDR3 coding DNA: TGTGCCAGCAGCGGTAGCGGCTACAATGAGCAGTTCTTC. As protein: CASSGSGYNEQFF.

V gene TRBV29-1 combines with J gene TRBJ1-2; 7 bases agree with TRBD1. This CDR3 is 12 amino acids long. Germline assignment: CDR1 SQVTM and CDR2 ANQGSEA. Germline trimming cut 8 bases from V and 7 bases from J; bases unmatched to any gene: 10. The CDR3 DNA follows: TGCAGCTTCAGACAGGGCCTGATTGGCTACACCTTC. This gives the protein CSFRQGLIGYTF. Full variable domain (rest looked up from reference TRBV29-1 and TRBJ1-2): SAVISQKPSRDICQRGTSLTIQCQVDSQVTMMFWYRQQPGQSLTLIATANQGSEATYESGFVIDKFPISRPNLTFSTLTVSNMSPEDSSIYLCSFRQGLIGYTFGSGTRLTVV.

V is TRBV7-9 and J is TRBJ2-5; no reliable D call. This CDR3 spans 13 amino acids. Trimming took 1 base from V and 5 from J, leaving 8 bases between them. Germline CDR1 and CDR2: SEHNR and FQNEAQ (reference sequence). The DNA of the CDR3 is TGTGCCAGCAGCTTAGTTGTGCGCGAGACCCAGTACTTC. It yields the protein CASSLVVRETQYF.

This clonotype has more than one count but fewer than ten. This chain uses TRBV6-1 with TRBJ2-1; 8 bases agree with TRBD1. V was clipped by 5 bases and J by 10 bases; unmatched bases: 19. Germline CDR1 and CDR2: MNHNS and SASEGT. This CDR3 is 17 amino acids long. The chain's CDR3 is CASSKGQGSVPVREQFF. The CDR3 region has the DNA TGTGCCAGCAGTAAAGGACAGGGCTCGGTCCCTGTGCGAGAGCAGTTCTTC.

This clonotype has only a few counts. The rearrangement joins TRBV6-6 to TRBJ1-2; the D is unclear. V was trimmed by 7 bases and J by 1 base, leaving 10 bases between them. Germline assignment: CDR1 MNHNY and CDR2 SVGAGI (reference sequence). CDR3 length: 13 amino acids. The CDR3 spells CASKKTDNYGYTF. The CDR3 nucleotides are TGTGCCAGCAAGAAGACGGATAACTATGGCTACACCTTC.

The chain employs TRBV25-1 and TRBJ2-1; TRBD1 agrees at 10 bases. The CDR3 sequence is 17 residues long. Per germline, CDR1 MGHDK and CDR2 SYGVNS. After removal of 4 bases from V and 12 bases from J, the junction contained 18 bases not matched to a gene. CDR3 region: CASSALPLSGTGEGQFF. DNA for the CDR3: TGTGCCAGCAGTGCTCTCCCCCTATCCGGGACAGGGGAAGGGCAGTTCTTC.

The sample holds a few counts of this clonotype. The chain is built from TRBV5-1 and TRBJ2-5; the D is unclear. Germline assignment: CDR1 SGHRS and CDR2 YFSETQ. The CDR3 consists of 13 residues. Trimming removed 0 bases from V and 11 bases from J, with 14 bases in between. Here the CDR3 reads CASSLAPGDEQYF. In nucleotides, the CDR3 is TGCGCCAGCAGCTTGGCCCCAGGCGATGAGCAGTACTTC.